This TCR beta chain appears in the sequencing data of a study of blood T cell repertoires in COVID-19. Study background: Donors in the United States, Italy and Spain gave samples during acute or convalescent COVID-19. Sources were T cells, B-cell-depleted T cells, or PBMCs; the material itself was cDNA or gDNA.

There are 11 residues in the CDR3. With 7 bases removed from V and 5 bases from J, the gap between germline ends came to 8 bases. The germline V gene has CDR1 SNHLY and CDR2 FYNNEI. This table comes from immunoSEQ multiplex PCR, and its TCRdb copy is limited to in-frame clones, with some not included. The sample holds more than 300,000 clones; approximately 90% are singletons and the top ten take 1.5% to 2%. The receptor's source is a woman aged 25 to 39 with COVID-19, enrolled during active disease. This chain uses TRBV2 with TRBJ2-5, with a possible D match to TRBD2 (5 bases). Input material: peripheral blood. CDR3 sequence reads: CASNSGETQYF. In DNA, the CDR3 is TGTGCCAGCAATTCGGGGGAGACCCAGTACTTC. Drawing the rest from reference TRBV2 and TRBJ2-5, the complete variable domain is EPEVTQTPSHQVTQMGQEVILRCVPISNHLYFYWYRQILGQKVEFLVSFYNNEISEKSEIFDDQFSVERPDGSNFTLKIRSTKLEDSAMYFCASNSGETQYFGPGTRLLVL.